These 30 T cell receptor beta chains came from one sample sequenced in a study of identical twins' blood T cells. MiXCR, applied by TCRdb to the 5' RACE reads, yields one record per CDR3 protein. The sample consists of 300,000 to 400,000 distinct CDR3 sequences, roughly 30% of them appearing once. Sequencing was performed on PBMCs. The receptors were sampled from a woman between 18 and 50 years old in good health.

The V and J genes are TRBV3-1 and TRBJ2-7; no firm D call. Per germline, CDR1 LGHDT and CDR2 YNNKEL (reference sequence). V lost 1 base and J lost 2, with 15 bases in between. The CDR3 runs 16 residues. This CDR3 is CASSQGRTYSPYEQYF. The CDR3, as DNA: TGTGCCAGCAGCCAAGGCAGGACGTATAGTCCCTACGAGCAGTACTTC.

The V and J genes are TRBV18 and TRBJ1-1; 7 bases fit TRBD1. The length of the CDR3 is 16 residues. V shed 3 bases and J 6 bases; nucleotides not matched to a gene: 13. Germline CDR1 and CDR2: KGHSH and LQKENI. CDR3 region: CASSPLTRGGGAEAFF. CDR3 nucleotide sequence: TGTGCCAGCTCACCGCTAACCAGGGGGGGAGGAGCTGAAGCTTTCTTT.

This clonotype was counted between two and nine times. The gene calls are TRBV5-1 and TRBJ2-2; D is perhaps TRBD1 (6 bases). Germline CDR1 SGHRS, CDR2 YFSETQ. This CDR3 is 16 amino acids long. Deletions cut 1 base from V and 4 bases from J, with 14 bases between. In DNA, the CDR3 is TGCGCCAGCAGCTTGTTTATTCAGGGGAGCACCGGGGAGCTGTTTTTT. This translates into CASSLFIQGSTGELFF.

The chain joins TRBV7-2 to TRBJ2-2; possible D gene TRBD2, 6 bases. Germline values: CDR1 SGHTA, CDR2 FQGNSA. The V and J ends lost 5 bases and 7 bases respectively, with 11 bases between them. The CDR3 consists of 13 residues. CDR3 bases: TGTGCCAGCAGCCTAGTTAGCGGCGGGGAGCTGTTTTTT. This sequence encodes CASSLVSGGELFF.

The chain links TRBV9 to TRBJ2-1; TRBD2 matches 12 bases. The J segment lost 4 bases and the V segment lost 6 bases, leaving 5 bases of the junction unmatched. The CDR3 has 15 amino acids. Germline-derived CDR1 and CDR2 are SGDLS and YYNGEE. CDR3 coding DNA: TGTGCCAGCACCTCACTAGCGGGGGGATACAATGAGCAGTTCTTC. It is translated as CASTSLAGGYNEQFF.

This rearrangement joins TRBV20-1 to TRBJ1-4, with 8 nucleotides matching TRBD1. J lost 3 bases, V lost 5 bases, and 5 bases had no gene match. Germline CDR1 is DFQATT and CDR2 is SNEGSKA (reference sequence). CDR3 length: 14 residues. Here the CDR3 DNA reads TGCAGTGCTCCCCCGACAGGGGCTAATGAAAAACTGTTTTTT. Translation: CSAPPTGANEKLFF.

This clonotype occurred a few times. The J gene is TRBJ2-7, the V gene TRBV19; D ambiguous. The V end was cut by 3 bases, the J end by 3 bases, with 9 bases between. CDR1 is LNHDA and CDR2 is SQIVND in the germline V gene (reference sequence). This CDR3 is built from 13 residues. The CDR3 DNA reads as TGTGCCAGTAGTATTCTAGTGAACTACGAGCAGTACTTC. Its translation is CASSILVNYEQYF. The variable domain in full, completed from reference TRBV19 and TRBJ2-7, reads DGGITQSPKYLFRKEGQNVTLSCEQNLNHDAMYWYRQDPGQGLRLIYYSQIVNDFQKGDIAEGYSVSREKKESFPLTVTSAQKNPTAFYLCASSILVNYEQYFGPGTRLTVT.

This clonotype was counted a few times. The rearrangement joins TRBV5-1 to TRBJ2-7, with unresolved D. CDR3 length equals 12 residues. Per germline, CDR1 SGHRS and CDR2 YFSETQ. V lost 4 bases and J lost 6, with 11 bases in between. The DNA for the CDR3 is TGCGCCAGCAGCAAGACGGGTGGCGAGCAGTACTTC. It specifies CASSKTGGEQYF.

This clonotype has ten or more counts. The chain recombines TRBV6-5 with TRBJ1-1; 8 positions agree with TRBD1. Looked up from germline, CDR1 is MNHEY and CDR2 is SVGAGI. V trimming: 5 bases; J trimming: 5 bases; junction bases outside the gene matches: 7. This CDR3 region has 14 residues. The CDR3 protein is CASSTRQGWTEAFF. CDR3 sequence (DNA): TGTGCCAGCAGTACCAGACAGGGGTGGACTGAAGCTTTCTTT.

This clonotype was observed a few times. The chain carries TRBV5-1 and TRBJ1-1, with a weak D call TRBD1 (6 bases). The CDR3 runs 14 residues. The germline CDR1 and CDR2 sequences are SGHRS and YFSETQ. The V end lost 7 bases, the J end lost 5 bases, and 18 bases lay between the germline ends. The CDR3 sequence: CASRVWGRRTEAFF. CDR3 in DNA: TGCGCCAGCCGAGTTTGGGGGCGAAGGACTGAAGCTTTCTTT.

This clonotype occurred a few times. The junction departs from the called germline gene at one end, perhaps through a read error. V usage is TRBV5-1 and J usage is TRBJ2-7; D unclear. This CDR3 region has 12 residues. Germline V CDR1 and CDR2: SGHRS, YFSETQ. The CDR3 DNA sequence: TGCGCCAGCAGGTTGGAGACCTACGAGCAGTACTTC. It translates to CASRLETYEQYF.

This clonotype occurred a few times. One junction end does not reproduce the germline sequence, and a read error may be involved. The chain carries TRBV7-3 and TRBJ2-3; D unclear. Germline CDR1 and CDR2: SGHTA and FQGTGA. The CDR3 is 14 amino acids. CDR3 amino acids: CASSLAGPADTQYF. In DNA, the CDR3 is TGTGCCAGTAGCTTAGCAGGCCCGGCAGATACGCAGTATTTT.

Comments on this clonotype: An end of the junction does not agree with germline; a read error may underlie this. J is TRBJ2-3 and V is TRBV29-1; 10 positions match TRBD2. This CDR3 has 15 amino acids. Germline V CDR1 and CDR2: SQVTM, ANQGSEA. Written as DNA, the CDR3 is TGCAGCGCCGCCCTCCTAGCGGGAGTGACAGATACGCAGTGTTTT. Its protein is CSAALLAGVTDTQCF.

This clonotype was observed a few times. J is TRBJ1-2 and V is TRBV5-1, with 10 bases lining up with TRBD1. Trimming at V came to 0 bases and at J to 9 bases, leaving 8 bases not matched to a gene. The CDR3 sequence is 15 residues long. Germline-derived CDR1 and CDR2 are SGHRS and YFSETQ. The CDR3 loop reads CASSLDGTGAESYTF. The CDR3, as DNA: TGCGCCAGCAGCTTGGACGGGACAGGGGCTGAGAGCTACACCTTC.

In its sample, this clonotype was seen many times. The V and J genes are TRBV6-6 and TRBJ1-1, with D uncertain. V lost 6 bases and J lost 1, with 9 bases in between. The length of the CDR3 is 13 residues. Per the germline V gene, CDR1 is MNHNY and CDR2 is SVGAGI (reference sequence). The CDR3 is CASSKLENTEAFF. CDR3 nucleotides: TGTGCCAGCAGCAAATTAGAGAACACTGAAGCTTTCTTT.

The V call is TRBV5-5, the J call TRBJ1-2; 7 bases agree with TRBD1. Germline trimming cut 2 bases from V and 2 bases from J; bases unmatched to any gene: 3. The CDR3 runs 14 residues. CDR1 and CDR2 from the germline V gene are SGHKS and YYEKEE (reference sequence). Written as DNA, the CDR3 is TGTGCCAGCAGCTTTGTACAGGGGAACTATGGCTACACCTTC. Its translation is CASSFVQGNYGYTF.

The chain employs TRBV29-1 and TRBJ2-1; tentatively, D is TRBD2 (5 bases). Germline V CDR1 and CDR2: SQVTM, ANQGSEA. The ends were cut back, 3 bases at V and 5 bases at J, with 11 bases in the middle. The CDR3 spans 13 residues. The CDR3 spells CSVDSVANNEQFF. CDR3 DNA: TGCAGCGTTGATTCTGTAGCGAACAATGAGCAGTTCTTC.

The chain links TRBV5-1 to TRBJ1-1; D is ambiguous. The CDR3 has 14 amino acids. V shed 0 bases and J shed 5 bases, with 11 bases lying between them. Germline lookup yields CDR1 SGHRS and CDR2 YFSETQ. The CDR3 bases are TGCGCCAGCAGCTTGGAGTGGGCCGGGACTGAAGCTTTCTTT. It encodes CASSLEWAGTEAFF.

As to this clonotype: A read error may explain this, as a much larger clone is one base away. The genes are TRBV28 and TRBJ1-1; D gene uncertain. The CDR3 contains 12 residues. Germline V gene data show CDR1 as MDHEN and CDR2 as SYDVKM. The CDR3 protein is CASSLRVNETFF. The DNA of the CDR3 is TGTGCCAGCAGTTTAAGAGTAAATGAAACTTTCTTT.

The rearrangement links TRBV4-1 to TRBJ1-5; D is uncertain. The CDR3 length is 14 residues. Germline V CDR1 and CDR2: MGHRA, YSYEKL. Trimming left V 4 bases short and J 2 bases short, with 9 bases between. The CDR3 nucleotides are TGCGCCAGCAGCCTATTCCTAGGCAATCAGCCCCAGCATTTT. It codes for CASSLFLGNQPQHF.

In this sample, this clonotype turned up a few times. The V call is TRBV20-1, the J call TRBJ2-3, with D unclear. Germline V gives CDR1 DFQATT, CDR2 SNEGSKA (reference sequence). The CDR3 contains 10 residues. The ends were cut back, 2 bases at V and 8 bases at J, with 5 bases in the middle. CDR3 nucleotide sequence: TGCAGTGCTAGACAGCGTACGCAGTATTTT. Protein sequence: CSARQRTQYF.

This clonotype was picked up a small number of times. This chain uses TRBV20-1 with TRBJ2-3; no clear D. This CDR3 comprises 13 residues. V was trimmed by 6 bases and J by 0 bases, leaving 10 bases between them. Germline loops: CDR1 DFQATT, CDR2 SNEGSKA (reference sequence). CDR3 sequence (DNA): TGCAGTGCCGAGGACCTCAGCACAGATACGCAGTATTTT. It is translated as CSAEDLSTDTQYF.

This clonotype was counted a single time. The CDR3 reads CAGISYYEQYF. The CDR3 nucleotides are TGTGCCGGCATCTCGTACTACGAGCAGTACTTC. The chain joins TRBV11-3 to TRBJ2-7; D uncertain. V lost 11 bases, J lost 3 bases, and 11 bases lay in between. The germline gives CDR1 SGHNT, CDR2 YENEEA. The CDR3 spans 11 residues.

This clonotype was counted only a few times. The V call is TRBV20-1, the J call TRBJ1-1, with TRBD1 identical over 9 bases. Germline CDR1 and CDR2: DFQATT and SNEGSKA (reference sequence). The CDR3 has 16 amino acids. V gave up 0 bases and J gave up 3 bases; unmatched junction bases: 8. The CDR3 loop is CSARDPRQGEDTEAFF. CDR3 nucleotide sequence: TGCAGTGCTAGAGATCCGAGACAGGGGGAGGACACTGAAGCTTTCTTT.

The V and J genes are TRBV12-3 or TRBV12-4 and TRBJ1-2; D call uncertain. This CDR3 is 14 amino acids long. V lost 2 bases and J 8 bases, leaving 15 bases between the germline ends. The CDR3 nucleotides are TGTGCCAGCAGTTTAAGACGGGATATTTACGGCTACACCTTC. Its translation is CASSLRRDIYGYTF.

This clonotype has just a few counts. The chain links TRBV18 to TRBJ1-3, with a tentative D call TRBD1 (5 bases). V was trimmed by 3 bases and J by 2 bases, leaving 11 bases between them. Germline V lookup: CDR1 KGHSH, CDR2 LQKENI. The CDR3 spans 15 residues. CDR3 residues: CASSPLGTAGNTIYF. As DNA, the CDR3 is TGTGCCAGCTCACCCCTCGGGACGGCTGGAAACACCATATATTTT. The whole variable domain, remainder taken from reference TRBV18 and TRBJ1-3, is NAGVMQNPRHLVRRRGQEARLRCSPMKGHSHVYWYRQLPEEGLKFMVYLQKENIIDESGMPKERFSAEFPKEGPSILRIQQVVRGDSAAYFCASSPLGTAGNTIYFGEGSWLTVV.

This CDR3 is CASSVNPVGEITTGELFF. The CDR3 DNA sequence: TGTGCCAGCAGCGTAAACCCGGTGGGAGAGATTACTACCGGGGAGCTGTTTTTT. The V gene is TRBV9, the J gene TRBJ2-2, with a weak D call TRBD2 (5 bases). V gave up 1 base and J gave up 5 bases, with 21 bases separating them. The germline CDR1 and CDR2 sequences are SGDLS and YYNGEE. The CDR3 runs to 18 residues.

Only a few counts were recorded for this clonotype. This rearrangement joins TRBV6-6 to TRBJ2-1; D possibly corresponds to TRBD2 (5 bases). The CDR3 contains 14 residues. The germline V gene has CDR1 MNHNY and CDR2 SVGAGI (reference sequence). Trimming pared 2 bases from V and 6 bases from J, leaving 11 bases between. CDR3 nucleotide sequence: TGTGCCAGCAGTTACCCCGGGATCGGCAATGAGCAGTTCTTC. Protein: CASSYPGIGNEQFF.

The rearrangement joins TRBV3-1 to TRBJ2-7; TRBD2 matches at 7 bases. Germline V CDR1 and CDR2: LGHDT, YNNKEL (reference sequence). With V trimmed by 3 bases and J by 3 bases, 8 bases remained unmatched. The CDR3 spans 15 residues. The CDR3 DNA follows: TGTGCCAGCAGCCAGATCCGGGACTACCGCTACGAGCAGTACTTC. It translates to CASSQIRDYRYEQYF.

This clonotype was counted many times. The rearrangement joins TRBV6-1 to TRBJ1-5; D is ambiguous. Germline CDR1 reads MNHNS; CDR2 reads SASEGT. Trimming stripped 3 bases from V and 5 bases from J, with 8 bases between. CDR3 length equals 13 residues. CDR3 protein: CASSEGNDQPQHF. The CDR3 nucleotides are TGTGCCAGCAGTGAGGGCAACGATCAGCCCCAGCATTTT.